Below, 17 T cell receptor beta chains from the same sample are listed, as sequenced in a study of cytomegalovirus exposure and HLA in healthy donors. PCR primers comprised 60 Vbeta and 13 Jbeta primers. The repertoire was sequenced with immunoSEQ multiplex PCR; TCRdb's copy has only in-frame clones and lacks some. The sample records around 140,000 clones, roughly 80% being singletons. Sequencing was done on a sample of PBMCs. These TCRs come from a woman younger than 45 in good health and CMV-seronegative.

The chain links TRBV4-1 to TRBJ2-3, with D possibly being TRBD1 (6 bases). The V end was cut by 3 bases, the J end by 1 base, with 8 bases between. CDR1 MGHRA and CDR2 YSYEKL come from the germline V gene. The CDR3 consists of 14 residues. CDR3 protein: CASSQRTGTDTQYF. The CDR3 DNA reads as TGCGCCAGCAGCCAGAGGACAGGCACAGATACGCAGTATTTT.

V and J are TRBV20-1 and TRBJ2-1, with a tentative D call TRBD2 (6 bases). Germline CDR1 is DFQATT and CDR2 is SNEGSKA (reference sequence). The CDR3 has 11 residues. Trimming left V 5 bases short and J 12 bases short, with 14 bases between. CDR3 in DNA: TGCAGTGCTGTTACCGGGACTCGGCAGTTCTTC. Its protein product is CSAVTGTRQFF.

The chain carries TRBV18 and TRBJ2-7; tentative D call: TRBD2 (5 bases). The CDR3 is 15 amino acids. Germline V gives CDR1 KGHSH, CDR2 LQKENI. Trimming pared 3 bases from V and 3 bases from J, leaving 15 bases between. The DNA of the CDR3 is TGTGCCAGCTCACCGGGGTACCCCGAGGGCTACGAGCAGTACTTC. Its protein is CASSPGYPEGYEQYF.

The CDR3 spells CASSQSGTGGKTDTQYF. DNA for the CDR3: TGCGCCAGCAGTCAATCGGGGACAGGGGGCAAGACAGATACGCAGTATTTT. This chain joins TRBV23-1 and TRBJ2-3; TRBD1 aligns across 12 bases. TRBV23-1 is filed as an ORF, its function uncertain. V shed 0 bases, J shed 3 bases, and the junction held 4 bases outside the gene matches. The CDR3 contains 17 residues.

V usage is TRBV9 and J usage is TRBJ1-1; 7 bases align to TRBD1. Germline CDR1 and CDR2: SGDLS and YYNGEE. CDR3 size: 16 residues. V lost 3 bases and J lost 2; bases outside the gene matches: 10. CDR3 DNA: TGTGCCAGCAGCGCCCCATCGGGACAGATAAACACTGAAGCTTTCTTT. This sequence encodes CASSAPSGQINTEAFF.

On this clone: This CDR3 is also generated by other DNA sequences in the sample. The V call is TRBV19, the J call TRBJ2-5, with D possibly matching TRBD2 (6 bases). CDR3 length equals 13 residues. Germline V gene lookup returns CDR1 LNHDA and CDR2 SQIVND (reference sequence). V dropped 3 bases and J dropped 5 bases, with 10 bases sitting between them. The CDR3 protein is CASSMSGLETQYF. The CDR3 coding sequence is TGTGCCAGTAGTATGAGCGGGTTGGAGACCCAGTACTTC.

The chain recombines TRBV2 with TRBJ1-1, with D possibly TRBD1 on 5 matching bases. Germline CDR1 is SNHLY and CDR2 is FYNNEI. The CDR3 runs to 13 residues. V was cut by 7 bases and J by 2 bases, with 11 bases left in between. CDR3 DNA: TGTGCCAGCACAAGACAGTTTAACACTGAAGCTTTCTTT. Translated: CASTRQFNTEAFF.

The chain links TRBV7-6 to TRBJ2-2; perhaps TRBD1 as D (6 bases). The germline CDR1 and CDR2 sequences are SGHVS and FNYEAQ. V dropped 5 bases and J dropped 5 bases, with 12 bases sitting between them. This CDR3 spans 14 amino acids. Here the CDR3 DNA reads TGTGCCAGCAGCGGAGGACAGTTTACCGGGGAGCTGTTTTTT. Encoded protein: CASSGGQFTGELFF.

Concerning this clone: A junction boundary mismatches the germline segment, possibly from a read error. The chain couples TRBV15 to TRBJ2-5; 10 bases line up with TRBD1. Looked up from germline, CDR1 is LNHNV and CDR2 is YYDKDF (reference sequence). The length of the CDR3 is 17 residues. CDR3 loop: CVTSRDLGTGAQETQYF. The DNA for the CDR3 is TGTGTCACCAGCAGAGATTTGGGGACAGGGGCGCAAGAGACCCAGTACTTC.

The rearrangement joins TRBV11-2 to TRBJ2-5; 9 nucleotides match TRBD2. The CDR3 has 15 amino acids. V lost 7 bases to trimming and J lost 4 bases; unmatched junction nucleotides: 10. Per the germline V gene, CDR1 is SGHAT and CDR2 is FQNNGV. In DNA, the CDR3 is TGTGCCAGCACCTTGGCGGGAGGGGGGGCAGAGACCCAGTACTTC. Translation: CASTLAGGGAETQYF.

The chain employs TRBV7-3 and TRBJ2-1; TRBD2 aligns across 8 bases. The CDR3 extends over 15 amino acids. From germline, CDR1 is SGHTA and CDR2 FQGTGA. Unmatched junction bases numbered 10, after V lost 4 bases and J lost 8 bases. DNA for the CDR3: TGTGCCAGCAGCTCTTGGAGGCGGGAGGTCCATGAGCAGTTCTTC. This sequence encodes CASSSWRREVHEQFF.

The chain couples TRBV2 to TRBJ1-5; D not resolved. The V gene lost 5 bases and the J gene lost 2 bases, with 13 bases spanning the gap. The CDR3 is 15 residues long. CDR1 and CDR2 (germline): SNHLY, FYNNEI. CDR3 sequence: CASSRRWRGNQPQHF. DNA of the CDR3: TGTGCCAGCAGTCGGCGGTGGAGGGGCAATCAGCCCCAGCATTTT.

The chain recombines TRBV25-1 with TRBJ1-1, with D perhaps TRBD1 (6 bases). Trimming took off 6 bases at V and 3 bases at J, with 11 bases between the two ends. The CDR3 is made up of 13 amino acids. Per germline, CDR1 MGHDK and CDR2 SYGVNS. This CDR3 reads CASRGAGDTEAFF. In DNA, the CDR3 is TGTGCCAGCAGGGGGGCAGGGGACACTGAAGCTTTCTTT.

The rearrangement links TRBV7-9 to TRBJ1-3, with TRBD1 matching over 7 bases. The J segment lost 4 bases and the V segment lost 5 bases, leaving 2 bases of the junction unmatched. Germline V lookup: CDR1 SEHNR, CDR2 FQNEAQ (reference sequence). This CDR3 comprises 13 residues. The CDR3 protein is CASSQGQGNTIYF. The DNA for the CDR3 is TGTGCCAGCAGCCAGGGACAGGGAAACACCATATATTTT.

This clone has a handful of counts. The V and J genes are TRBV2 and TRBJ1-2; the match to TRBD1 covers 11 bases. Per the germline V gene, CDR1 is SNHLY and CDR2 is FYNNEI. The CDR3 extends over 13 amino acids. The J segment lost 4 bases and the V segment lost 10 bases, leaving 5 bases of the junction unmatched. DNA of the CDR3: TGTGCCACCGGACAGGGGGCAGGCTATGGCTACACCTTC. Encoded protein: CATGQGAGYGYTF.

The chain's CDR3 is CASSPSGSQNEQYF. CDR3 nucleotides: TGTGCCAGCAGCCCTAGCGGGAGTCAAAACGAGCAGTACTTC. This sequence joins TRBV11-3 and TRBJ2-7; TRBD2 matches 10 bases. Trimming took 5 bases from V and 5 from J; bases not matched to a gene: 6. Germline V lookup: CDR1 SGHNT, CDR2 YENEEA. The CDR3 is 14 residues long.

J is TRBJ1-6 and V is TRBV11-2; 11 bases are shared with TRBD1. Germline assignment: CDR1 SGHAT and CDR2 FQNNGV. Trimming cost V 4 bases and J 7 bases; bases outside gene matches: 9. There are 17 residues in the CDR3. CDR3: CASSSRTGGSGNSPLHF. The DNA of the CDR3 is TGTGCCAGCAGCTCTCGGACAGGGGGCTCCGGGAATTCACCCCTCCACTTT.